The 27 T cell receptor beta chains below were found in one sample sequenced in a study of blood T cell repertoires in COVID-19. Profiling relied on immunoSEQ multiplex PCR, and the TCRdb table lists in-frame clones only, not all of them. The table lists approximately 210,000 clones, about 92% of them singletons. The material sequenced was peripheral blood. The receptors were gathered from a man aged 30 to 39 with acute or convalescent COVID-19.

The chain combines TRBV14 with TRBJ1-2; D is undetermined. With 2 bases removed from V and 7 bases from J, the gap between germline ends came to 20 bases. Looked up from germline, CDR1 is SGHDN and CDR2 is FVKESK. The CDR3 consists of 16 residues. CDR3 sequence (DNA): TGTGCCAGCAGCCAATTCCGGAGCATGTTTCTAAGTGGCTACACCTTC. Translated: CASSQFRSMFLSGYTF. The entire variable domain, with the rest obtained from reference TRBV14 and TRBJ1-2, is as follows: EAGVTQFPSHSVIEKGQTVTLRCDPISGHDNLYWYRRVMGKEIKFLLHFVKESKQDESGMPNNRFLAERTGGTYSTLKVQPAELEDSGVYFCASSQFRSMFLSGYTFGSGTRLTVV.

Comments on this clone: The conserved closing phenylalanine or tryptophan is absent in this CDR3, likely reflecting a read error. The DNA is omitted, as the CDR3 cannot be located on it reliably, and the CDR3 follows TCRdb's listing. The CDR3 loop is CASSWGLQL. This chain joins TRBV5-1 and TRBJ2-7; no check of the table's D call, TRBD2, against the DNA was made. The CDR3 spans 9 amino acids, including both terminal residues. Germline V gene sequence: CDR1 SGHRS, CDR2 YFSETQ.

The V and J genes are TRBV5-1 and TRBJ2-5; 7 nucleotides align to TRBD1. The V gene's germline CDR1 is SGHRS and CDR2 YFSETQ. With V trimmed by 4 bases and J by 3 bases, 6 bases remained unmatched. The CDR3 is 14 amino acids. Here the CDR3 reads CASSKGTAKETQYF. The CDR3, as DNA: TGCGCCAGCAGCAAAGGGACAGCCAAAGAGACCCAGTACTTC.

V gene TRBV5-4 combines with J gene TRBJ1-3, with D perhaps matching TRBD1 (5 bases). The V end lost 4 bases, the J end lost 0 bases, and 20 bases lay between the germline ends. The CDR3 loop spans 18 amino acids. Germline loops: CDR1 SGHNT, CDR2 YYREEE (reference sequence). CDR3 in amino acids: CASSTTGGITSSGNTIYF. The CDR3 nucleotides are TGTGCCAGCAGCACGACGGGGGGAATTACTAGCTCTGGAAACACCATATATTTT.

The chain couples TRBV7-2 to TRBJ1-1; 10 nucleotides agree with TRBD1. There are 17 residues in the CDR3. Germline V lookup: CDR1 SGHTA, CDR2 FQGNSA. V shed 2 bases and J 1 base; nucleotides not matched to a gene: 7. The CDR3: CASSLRQGARRNTEAFF. The CDR3 nucleotides read TGTGCCAGCAGCTTACGACAGGGGGCTCGGAGGAACACTGAAGCTTTCTTT.

The chain employs TRBV10-2 and TRBJ2-4, with D maybe TRBD1 (7 bases). The CDR3 extends over 14 amino acids. V lost 6 bases, J lost 5 bases, and 14 bases lay in between. CDR1 and CDR2 from the germline V gene are WSHSY and SAAADI. The chain's CDR3 is CASRQGGVENIQYF. CDR3 in DNA: TGCGCCAGCAGGCAGGGGGGCGTGGAAAACATTCAGTACTTC.

This chain links TRBV30 with TRBJ1-2; possibly TRBD1 for D (6 bases). The CDR3 covers 14 residues. Germline V CDR1 and CDR2: GTSNPN, SVGIG (reference sequence). V lost 0 bases to trimming and J lost 5 bases, with 13 bases between them. CDR3 bases: TGTGCCTGGAGTGTATTCTTTCAGGGGTATGGCTACACCTTC. It is translated as CAWSVFFQGYGYTF.

The chain links TRBV30 to TRBJ2-1, with 11 nucleotides matching TRBD2. CDR1 is GTSNPN, CDR2 SVGIG, per germline (reference sequence). CDR3 size: 15 residues. Losses at the gene ends were 3 bases for V and 7 bases for J; bases not matched to a gene: 8. The CDR3 spells CAWRATSGARNEQFF. For the CDR3, the DNA is TGTGCCTGGAGGGCGACTAGCGGGGCTCGGAATGAGCAGTTCTTC.

This clone was counted once. This chain links TRBV6-5 with TRBJ1-1, with 11 bases aligning to TRBD1. The length of the CDR3 is 15 residues. Germline CDR1 and CDR2: MNHEY and SVGAGI. The V gene end was trimmed by 5 bases and the J gene end by 5 bases; junction bases not matched to a gene: 7. The CDR3 DNA follows: TGTGCCAGCAGTCAAACCGGGACAGGGGGTACTGAAGCTTTCTTT. This gives the protein CASSQTGTGGTEAFF.

The V gene is TRBV10-3, the J gene TRBJ2-3; TRBD2 matches 7 bases. Trimming removed 10 bases from V and 1 base from J; junction bases left unmatched: 8. Germline lookup yields CDR1 ENHRY and CDR2 SYGVKD. CDR3 size: 14 residues. CDR3 sequence (DNA): TGTGCCACCGACTTCGCGGGGGGCACAGATACGCAGTATTTT. This translates into CATDFAGGTDTQYF.

V and J are TRBV7-9 and TRBJ1-4; weak D call: TRBD1 (5 bases). There are 18 residues in the CDR3. The germline gives CDR1 SEHNR, CDR2 FQNEAQ (reference sequence). The V end was cut by 5 bases, the J end by 0 bases, with 19 bases between. The CDR3: CASSATTGPLATNEKLFF. CDR3 bases: TGTGCCAGCAGCGCCACCACAGGCCCACTTGCAACTAATGAAAAACTGTTTTTT.

The CDR3 nucleotides are TGTGCCAGCAGCCCTAGCGGGAGTCGGGAGCAGTACTTC. The encoded protein is CASSPSGSREQYF. This sequence joins TRBV11-3 and TRBJ2-7, with 10 nucleotides matching TRBD2. V dropped 5 bases and J dropped 7; count of bases not matched to a gene: 5. Looked up from germline, CDR1 is SGHNT and CDR2 is YENEEA. The length of the CDR3 is 13 residues.

In the case of this clone: The identical CDR3 is also encoded by other nucleotide sequences in the sample. This sequence joins TRBV5-1 and TRBJ2-5, with D maybe TRBD1 (5 bases). The CDR3 totals 13 residues. V shed 0 bases and J shed 4 bases, with 7 bases lying between them. Germline V gene lookup returns CDR1 SGHRS and CDR2 YFSETQ. DNA for the CDR3: TGCGCCAGCAGCTTGGGGGGCGGAGAGACCCAGTACTTC. It translates to CASSLGGGETQYF.

The rearrangement joins TRBV6-5 to TRBJ2-7, with D unresolved. The CDR3 spans 13 residues. Deletions cut 5 bases from V and 0 bases from J, with 8 bases between. The germline V gene encodes CDR1 MNHEY and CDR2 SVGAGI. The CDR3 reads CASSTPNSYEQYF. CDR3 coding DNA: TGTGCCAGCAGTACACCCAACTCCTACGAGCAGTACTTC.

This clone was seen just once. This chain links TRBV2 with TRBJ2-2; D is uncertain. CDR1 is SNHLY, CDR2 FYNNEI, per germline. CDR3 length equals 14 residues. V lost 5 bases and J 6 bases, leaving 13 bases between the germline ends. In DNA, the CDR3 is TGTGCCAGCAGTCCCGACATATCCGCCGGGGAGCTGTTTTTT. It translates to CASSPDISAGELFF.

The chain links TRBV28 to TRBJ2-7; 7 nucleotides match TRBD1. Germline assignment: CDR1 MDHEN and CDR2 SYDVKM. Trimming took 6 bases from V and 1 from J; bases not matched to a gene: 9. The CDR3 runs to 15 residues. Written as DNA, the CDR3 is TGTGCCAGCAGCTTCCCCGGGACAGCATCCTACGAGCAGTACTTC. Encoded protein: CASSFPGTASYEQYF.

The chain joins TRBV5-1 to TRBJ2-7, with 9 bases aligning to TRBD1. This CDR3 contains 14 residues. The V gene end was trimmed by 4 bases and the J gene end by 6 bases; junction bases not matched to a gene: 8. Germline V CDR1 and CDR2: SGHRS, YFSETQ. The CDR3 here is CASSGGQGGAEQYF. DNA of the CDR3: TGCGCCAGCAGCGGGGGACAGGGAGGAGCCGAGCAGTACTTC.

The chain has TRBV2 and TRBJ1-1; D may be TRBD1 (6 bases). This CDR3 spans 14 amino acids. The ends were cut back, 6 bases at V and 2 bases at J, with 13 bases in the middle. Germline assignment: CDR1 SNHLY and CDR2 FYNNEI. The chain's CDR3 is CASRLQGVNTEAFF. Here the CDR3 DNA reads TGTGCCAGCAGACTACAGGGTGTAAACACTGAAGCTTTCTTT.

This clone has just one count. The J gene is TRBJ2-3, the V gene TRBV7-9; TRBD1 matches 9 bases. Trimming at V came to 3 bases and at J to 9 bases, leaving 10 bases not matched to a gene. Germline CDR1 reads SEHNR; CDR2 reads FQNEAQ (reference sequence). This CDR3 is 15 amino acids long. CDR3 DNA sequence: TGTGCCAGCAGCTTCCCGGGACAGGGAATCATCACGCAGTATTTT. Its translation: CASSFPGQGIITQYF.

The J gene is TRBJ1-5, the V gene TRBV6-2 or TRBV6-3; D might be TRBD1 (5 bases). Trimming removed 6 bases at V and 4 bases at J, with 16 bases between. The CDR3 is made up of 15 amino acids. Germline lookup yields CDR1 MNHEY and CDR2 SVGEGT. The CDR3 bases are TGTGCCAGCAGCTTTGGGTCCGGGGGGAATCAGCCCCAGCATTTT. Protein sequence: CASSFGSGGNQPQHF.

This chain uses TRBV5-1 with TRBJ2-6; D call uncertain. V lost 0 bases to trimming and J lost 0 bases, with 13 bases between them. CDR3 size: 18 residues. In germline, CDR1 is SGHRS, CDR2 YFSETQ. The CDR3 DNA sequence: TGCGCCAGCAGCTTGGCCTTATACGGTAGCTCTGGGGCCAACGTCCTGACTTTC. Its translation is CASSLALYGSSGANVLTF.

The count of this clone is one. V is TRBV15 and J is TRBJ2-7; TRBD1 agrees at 8 bases. V lost 7 bases, J lost 3 bases, and 5 bases stayed unmatched. The germline CDR1 and CDR2 sequences are LNHNV and YYDKDF (reference sequence). CDR3 size: 13 residues. The DNA for the CDR3 is TGTGCCACCACGACAGGGGTTAACTACGAGCAGTACTTC. This encodes CATTTGVNYEQYF.

The CDR3 DNA reads as TGTGCCAGCAGTTATATTGGGGAGGACGAGCAGTACTTC. Translation gives CASSYIGEDEQYF. The gene calls are TRBV12-3 or TRBV12-4 and TRBJ2-7; D might be TRBD2 (6 bases). Trimming pared 4 bases from V and 5 bases from J, leaving 12 bases between. The CDR3 covers 13 residues.

The chain carries TRBV6-5 and TRBJ1-2; 9 bases map to TRBD1. Germline trimming cut 4 bases from V and 7 bases from J; bases unmatched to any gene: 7. The CDR3 spans 14 residues. Germline assignment: CDR1 MNHEY and CDR2 SVGAGI. For the CDR3, the DNA is TGTGCCAGCAGTTCGGTGACAGGGGGTTCTGGCTACACCTTC. Translation gives CASSSVTGGSGYTF.

This chain connects TRBV6-5 to TRBJ2-2; maybe TRBD2 (6 bases). Germline CDR1 is MNHEY and CDR2 is SVGAGI. V lost 7 bases, J lost 8 bases, and 20 bases lay in between. The CDR3 sequence is 15 residues long. In DNA, the CDR3 is TGTGCCAGCAACAAAGACGGAGGGAGAGGTGGGGAGCTGTTTTTT. Residues: CASNKDGGRGGELFF.

The chain uses TRBV7-9 and TRBJ1-5; 9 nucleotides align to TRBD1. The CDR3 runs 15 residues. Germline V gene sequence: CDR1 SEHNR, CDR2 FQNEAQ (reference sequence). J gave up 9 bases and V 5 bases, and 11 bases lay outside the gene matches. The chain's CDR3 is CASSPGTGSKWPQHF. In nucleotides, the CDR3 is TGTGCCAGCAGCCCTGGGACAGGGAGTAAGTGGCCCCAGCATTTT.

The rearrangement links TRBV5-1 to TRBJ1-5; 9 bases align to TRBD1. The CDR3 runs to 15 residues. Germline CDR1 is SGHRS and CDR2 is YFSETQ. J was trimmed by 7 bases and V by 3 bases; bases with no gene match: 8. The CDR3 bases are TGCGCCAGCAGCTCCGGGACAGGGACGGGCCAGCCCCAGCATTTT. Protein sequence: CASSSGTGTGQPQHF.